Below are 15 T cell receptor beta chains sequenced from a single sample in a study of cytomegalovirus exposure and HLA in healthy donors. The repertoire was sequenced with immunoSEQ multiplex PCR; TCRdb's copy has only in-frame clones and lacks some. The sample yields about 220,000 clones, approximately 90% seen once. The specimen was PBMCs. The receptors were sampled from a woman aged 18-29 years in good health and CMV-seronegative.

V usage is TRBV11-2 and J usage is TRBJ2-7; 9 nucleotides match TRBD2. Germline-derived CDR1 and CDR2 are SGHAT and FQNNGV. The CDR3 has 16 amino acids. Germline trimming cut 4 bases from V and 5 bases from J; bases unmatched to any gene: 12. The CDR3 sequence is CASSWGVSGSKNEQYF. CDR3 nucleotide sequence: TGTGCCAGCAGCTGGGGGGTTAGCGGGAGCAAGAACGAGCAGTACTTC.

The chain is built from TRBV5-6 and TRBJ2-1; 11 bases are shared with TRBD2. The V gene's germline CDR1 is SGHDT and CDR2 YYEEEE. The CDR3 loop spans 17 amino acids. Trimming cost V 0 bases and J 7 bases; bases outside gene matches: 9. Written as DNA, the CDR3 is TGTGCCAGCAGCTTGGGACTAGCGGGACCGTTTGGAAATGAGCAGTTCTTC. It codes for CASSLGLAGPFGNEQFF.

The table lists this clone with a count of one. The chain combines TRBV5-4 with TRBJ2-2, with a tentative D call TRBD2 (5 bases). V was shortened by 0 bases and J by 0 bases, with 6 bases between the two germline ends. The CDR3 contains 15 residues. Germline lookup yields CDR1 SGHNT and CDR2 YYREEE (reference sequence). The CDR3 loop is CASSLGTSNTGELFF. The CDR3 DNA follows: TGTGCCAGCAGCTTGGGGACTTCGAACACCGGGGAGCTGTTTTTT.

This chain's CDR3 is CASGPGQGGRNTIYF. CDR3 bases: TGCGCCAGCGGTCCGGGACAGGGGGGCCGAAACACCATATATTTT. The gene calls are TRBV5-1 and TRBJ1-3, with TRBD1 matching 11 bases. CDR1 is SGHRS and CDR2 is YFSETQ in the germline V gene. This CDR3 spans 15 amino acids. V was clipped by 7 bases and J by 5 bases; unmatched bases: 8. The whole variable domain, filled in from reference TRBV5-1 and TRBJ1-3, reads KAGVTQTPRYLIKTRGQQVTLSCSPISGHRSVSWYQQTPGQGLQFLFEYFSETQRNKGNFPGRFSGRQFSNSRSEMNVSTLELGDSALYLCASGPGQGGRNTIYFGEGSWLTVV.

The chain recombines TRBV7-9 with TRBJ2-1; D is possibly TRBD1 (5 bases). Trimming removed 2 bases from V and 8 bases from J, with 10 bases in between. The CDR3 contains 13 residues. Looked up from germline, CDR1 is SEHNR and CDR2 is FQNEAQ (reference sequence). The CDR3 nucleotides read TGTGCCAGCAGCTTATTTCAGGGTGATGAGCAGTTCTTC. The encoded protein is CASSLFQGDEQFF. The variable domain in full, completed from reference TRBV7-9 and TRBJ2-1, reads DTGVSQNPRHKITKRGQNVTFRCDPISEHNRLYWYRQTLGQGPEFLTYFQNEAQLEKSRLLSDRFSAERPKGSFSTLEIQRTEQGDSAMYLCASSLFQGDEQFFGPGTRLTVL.

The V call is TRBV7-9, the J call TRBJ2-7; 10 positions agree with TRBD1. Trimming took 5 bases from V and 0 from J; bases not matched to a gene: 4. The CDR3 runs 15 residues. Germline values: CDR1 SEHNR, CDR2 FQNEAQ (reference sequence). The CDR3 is CASSERTGGSYEQYF. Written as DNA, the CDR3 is TGTGCCAGCAGCGAAAGGACAGGGGGCTCCTACGAGCAGTACTTC.

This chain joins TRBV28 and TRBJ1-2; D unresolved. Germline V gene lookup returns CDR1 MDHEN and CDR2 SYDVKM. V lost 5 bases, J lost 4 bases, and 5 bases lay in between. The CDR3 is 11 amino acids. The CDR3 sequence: CASSELYGYTF. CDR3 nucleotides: TGTGCCAGCAGTGAACTCTATGGCTACACCTTC.

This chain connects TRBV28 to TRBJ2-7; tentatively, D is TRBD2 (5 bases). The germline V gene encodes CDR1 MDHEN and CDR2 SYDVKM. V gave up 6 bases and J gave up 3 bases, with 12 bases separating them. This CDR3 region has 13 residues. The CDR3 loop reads CASSRTAVYEQYF. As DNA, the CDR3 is TGTGCCAGCAGCCGGACTGCTGTCTACGAGCAGTACTTC.

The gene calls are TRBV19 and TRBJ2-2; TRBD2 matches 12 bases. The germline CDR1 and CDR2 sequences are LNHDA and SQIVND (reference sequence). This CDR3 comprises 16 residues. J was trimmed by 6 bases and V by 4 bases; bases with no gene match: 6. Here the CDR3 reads CASSTRLAGVPGELFF. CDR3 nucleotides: TGTGCCAGTAGTACCCGACTAGCGGGAGTGCCCGGGGAGCTGTTTTTT.

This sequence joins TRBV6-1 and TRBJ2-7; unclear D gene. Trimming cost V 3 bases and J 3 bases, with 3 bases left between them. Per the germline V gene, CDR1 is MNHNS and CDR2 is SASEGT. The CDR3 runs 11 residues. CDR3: CASSDVYEQYF. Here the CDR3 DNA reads TGTGCCAGCAGTGACGTCTACGAGCAGTACTTC.

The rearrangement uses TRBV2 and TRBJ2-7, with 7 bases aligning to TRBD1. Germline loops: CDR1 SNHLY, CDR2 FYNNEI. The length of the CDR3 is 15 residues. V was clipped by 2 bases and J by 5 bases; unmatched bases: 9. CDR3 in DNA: TGTGCCAGCAGTGAAATCGGGCAGGGGGTGAACGAGCAGTACTTC. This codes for CASSEIGQGVNEQYF.

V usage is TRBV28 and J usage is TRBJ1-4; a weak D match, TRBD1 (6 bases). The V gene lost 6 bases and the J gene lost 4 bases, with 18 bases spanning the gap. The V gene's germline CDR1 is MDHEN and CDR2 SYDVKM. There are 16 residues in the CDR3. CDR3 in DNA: TGTGCCAGCAGGGAAGGGGGACGGAGCATTAATGAAAAACTGTTTTTT. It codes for CASREGGRSINEKLFF.

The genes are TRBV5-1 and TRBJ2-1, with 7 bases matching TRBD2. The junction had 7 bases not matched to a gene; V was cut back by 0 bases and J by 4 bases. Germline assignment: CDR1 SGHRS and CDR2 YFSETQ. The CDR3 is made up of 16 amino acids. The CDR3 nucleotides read TGCGCCAGCAGCTTGGCCGGTCTAGCGGATTACAATGAGCAGTTCTTC. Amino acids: CASSLAGLADYNEQFF.

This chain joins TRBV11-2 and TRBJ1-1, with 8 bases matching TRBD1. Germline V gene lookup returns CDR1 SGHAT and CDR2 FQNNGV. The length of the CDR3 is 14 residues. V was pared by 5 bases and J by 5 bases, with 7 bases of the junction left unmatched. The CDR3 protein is CASSPGQGKTEAFF. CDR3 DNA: TGTGCCAGCAGCCCTGGACAGGGAAAGACTGAAGCTTTCTTT.

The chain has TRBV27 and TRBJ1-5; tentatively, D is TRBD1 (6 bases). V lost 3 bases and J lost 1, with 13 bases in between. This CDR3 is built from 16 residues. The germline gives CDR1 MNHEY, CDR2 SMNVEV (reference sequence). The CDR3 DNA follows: TGTGCCAGCAGTTTGACGACACAGGGAAGCAATCAGCCCCAGCATTTT. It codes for CASSLTTQGSNQPQHF.